One sample yielded the 12 T cell receptor beta chains listed below, sequenced in a study of graft-versus-host responses after intestinal transplantation. The method was immunoSEQ multiplex PCR; TCRdb's version includes in-frame clones alone and lacks a portion of them. The sample has fewer than 150,000 clones, around nine tenths seen once. Their recognized antigens are unknown. The material was unstimulated CD4+ T cells sorted from spleen or lymph node cells, obtained before intestinal transplant. These receptors all come from a human donor who received an intestinal transplant.

V and J are TRBV19 and TRBJ2-4, with TRBD1 as a possible D gene (7 bases). V was cut by 6 bases and J by 8 bases, with 17 bases left in between. Germline lookup yields CDR1 LNHDA and CDR2 SQIVND (reference sequence). The CDR3 extends over 14 amino acids. The CDR3 DNA is TGTGCCAGTAGCAGACAGGGCGGAGGGGACATTCAGTACTTC. Encoded protein: CASSRQGGGDIQYF.

Remarks on this clone: The germline gene is not matched at one end of the junction; a read error may be the cause. The chain uses TRBV6-1 and TRBJ1-5, with D tentatively TRBD1 (6 bases). The CDR3 spans 14 residues. Germline V gene lookup returns CDR1 MNHNS and CDR2 SASEGT. In DNA, the CDR3 is TGTGCCAGCATTGAACAGGGTTTCACCCAGCCCCAGCATTTT. Translation: CASIEQGFTQPQHF.

The CDR3 DNA sequence: TGTGCCACCCCTCAGATATATAATTCACCCCTCCACTTT. This gives the protein CATPQIYNSPLHF. The V call is TRBV10-3, the J call TRBJ1-6, with D unclear. The germline V gene encodes CDR1 ENHRY and CDR2 SYGVKD. This CDR3 spans 13 amino acids. The V end was cut by 10 bases, the J end by 4 bases, with 11 bases between.

The chain joins TRBV4-1 to TRBJ1-4, with D possibly matching TRBD1 (5 bases). The length of the CDR3 is 16 residues. Trimming removed 2 bases from V and 8 bases from J, with 18 bases in between. Germline CDR1 MGHRA, CDR2 YSYEKL. The CDR3 DNA follows: TGCGCCAGCAGCCAACCTGTCCGGGGCCAAAAGGAAAAACTGTTTTTT. Amino acids: CASSQPVRGQKEKLFF.

This chain links TRBV12-5 with TRBJ1-2; D might be TRBD1 (5 bases). Trimming removed 9 bases at V and 0 bases at J, with 8 bases between. The CDR3 loop spans 12 amino acids. CDR1 and CDR2 from the germline V gene are LGHNT and FRNRAP. The CDR3 sequence is CASDRANYGYTF. The CDR3 region has the DNA TGTGCTAGCGACAGAGCTAACTATGGCTACACCTTC.

This clone has a single count. This chain joins TRBV30 and TRBJ1-3; perhaps TRBD1 as D (5 bases). This CDR3 is built from 15 residues. V was cut by 3 bases and J by 3 bases, with 15 bases left in between. Germline V lookup: CDR1 GTSNPN, CDR2 SVGIG (reference sequence). CDR3 sequence (DNA): TGTGCCTGGAGGTCCTTGTTAACAGGTGGAAACACCATATATTTT. It specifies CAWRSLLTGGNTIYF.

This chain uses TRBV1 with TRBJ2-6; the D call of TRBD1 is as the table states it, not checked on the DNA. TRBV1 is assigned pseudogene status. The CDR3 contains 18 residues. The CDR3 sequence is CTSSQEELGYSGANVLTF. DNA for the CDR3: TGCACCAGCAGCCAAGAAGAACTGGGCTACTCTGGGGCCAACGTCCTGACTTTC.

V usage is TRBV5-1 and J usage is TRBJ2-2; TRBD1 is a possible D gene (6 bases). The CDR3 runs 14 residues. Germline-derived CDR1 and CDR2 are SGHRS and YFSETQ. The germline V and J ends were trimmed by 6 bases and 2 bases, with 11 bases remaining between them. For the CDR3, the DNA is TGCGCCAGCACAGGGACAAGAAACACCGGGGAGCTGTTTTTT. As protein: CASTGTRNTGELFF. Full variable domain (remainder filled in from reference TRBV5-1 and TRBJ2-2): KAGVTQTPRYLIKTRGQQVTLSCSPISGHRSVSWYQQTPGQGLQFLFEYFSETQRNKGNFPGRFSGRQFSNSRSEMNVSTLELGDSALYLCASTGTRNTGELFFGEGSRLTVL.

This CDR3 reads CSVRPGAGNEQFF. Here the CDR3 DNA reads TGCAGCGTTCGTCCGGGGGCGGGGAATGAGCAGTTCTTC. The genes are TRBV29-1 and TRBJ2-1; D possibly matches TRBD1 or TRBD2 (6 bases each). The ends were cut back, 5 bases at V and 7 bases at J, with 15 bases in the middle. The germline V gene has CDR1 SQVTM and CDR2 ANQGSEA. The CDR3 is 13 amino acids.

The rearrangement joins TRBV11-3 to TRBJ2-7; D is ambiguous. Per germline, CDR1 SGHNT and CDR2 YENEEA. The length of the CDR3 is 12 residues. The germline V and J ends were trimmed by 3 bases and 5 bases, with 8 bases remaining between them. This CDR3 reads CASSLGPDEQYF. CDR3 DNA: TGTGCCAGCAGCTTGGGTCCGGACGAGCAGTACTTC.

This rearrangement joins TRBV7-9 to TRBJ1-1; TRBD1 matches 7 bases. V dropped 2 bases and J dropped 4; count of bases not matched to a gene: 4. This CDR3 contains 14 residues. The germline V gene encodes CDR1 SEHNR and CDR2 FQNEAQ (reference sequence). Here the CDR3 DNA reads TGTGCCAGCAGCTTATTCGAGGGGGCCACTGAAGCTTTCTTT. The encoded protein is CASSLFEGATEAFF.

The genes are TRBV11-3 and TRBJ2-2; D assignment may be TRBD1 or TRBD2 (5 bases each). This CDR3 has 17 residues. The germline CDR1 and CDR2 sequences are SGHNT and YENEEA. V dropped 0 bases and J dropped 0 bases, with 11 bases sitting between them. The CDR3 nucleotides are TGTGCCAGCAGCTTAGAATGGGACCCCGCGAACACCGGGGAGCTGTTTTTT. It codes for CASSLEWDPANTGELFF.